Shown below are 27 T cell receptor beta chains from a single sample sequenced in a study of regulatory T cells in long-lasting Graves disease. Stated time point: persistent/refractory GD, antithyroid drugs over 5 years with positive TRAb. From RNA extracted from PBMCs, the TCR library was made. Through Arm-PCR of CDR3 regions and iRepertoire HTBI primers, TCR beta libraries were built. Using its own MiXCR run on the multiplex PCR reads, TCRdb lists one record per CDR3 protein. The table records 400,000 to 500,000 distinct CDR3 sequences, roughly a fifth of them present only once. The sequencing used peripheral blood mononuclear cells (PBMCs), collected when the disease was refractory, from a patient treated with antithyroid drugs. The source of these receptors is a female donor with Graves disease.

There are a few counts of this clonotype. The rearrangement links TRBV20-1 to TRBJ1-5, with D possibly being TRBD1 (5 bases). The length of the CDR3 is 13 residues. Germline CDR1 is DFQATT and CDR2 is SNEGSKA (reference sequence). Trimming left V 4 bases short and J 9 bases short, with 16 bases between. CDR3 bases: TGCAGTGCTAACCCCGGGAGGGGTGGGCCCCAGCATTTT. The encoded protein is CSANPGRGGPQHF.

This chain uses TRBV6-1 with TRBJ2-7, with D perhaps matching TRBD1 (6 bases). V shed 6 bases and J shed 4 bases, with 16 bases lying between them. This CDR3 is 14 amino acids long. Germline values: CDR1 MNHNS, CDR2 SASEGT. This CDR3 is CASRVQGSPYEQYF. The DNA for the CDR3 is TGTGCCAGCAGAGTACAGGGATCCCCGTACGAGCAGTACTTC.

The CDR3, as DNA: TGTGCCAGCAGCTGGGAGGGACAGACCCAAGAGACCCAGTACTTC. This sequence encodes CASSWEGQTQETQYF. The chain has TRBV5-4 and TRBJ2-5; D is tentatively TRBD1 or TRBD2 (7 bases each). Trimming pared 3 bases from V and 1 base from J, leaving 13 bases between. Germline V gene lookup returns CDR1 SGHNT and CDR2 YYREEE (reference sequence). This CDR3 region has 15 residues.

The chain links TRBV20-1 to TRBJ2-2; D may be TRBD2 (6 bases). This CDR3 region has 16 residues. CDR1 is DFQATT and CDR2 is SNEGSKA in the germline V gene (reference sequence). V lost 3 bases to trimming and J lost 4 bases, with 18 bases between them. CDR3 nucleotide sequence: TGCAGTGCTAGTATCTTCTCTGGGACTGTCACCGGGGAGCTGTTTTTT. As protein: CSASIFSGTVTGELFF.

This clonotype was picked up many times. The chain is built from TRBV12-3 or TRBV12-4 and TRBJ2-7; 7 positions match TRBD2. Unmatched junction bases numbered 6, after V lost 2 bases and J lost 2 bases. The CDR3 has 15 residues. Here the CDR3 reads CASSLPGLRPYEQYF. In nucleotides, the CDR3 is TGTGCCAGCAGTTTACCGGGACTACGGCCCTACGAGCAGTACTTC.

This clonotype was counted ten times or more. The chain links TRBV5-1 to TRBJ1-2, with D tentatively TRBD1 (6 bases). The CDR3 is 15 residues long. In germline, CDR1 is SGHRS, CDR2 YFSETQ. Trimming left V 1 base short and J 4 bases short, with 14 bases between. The CDR3 bases are TGCGCCAGCAGCTTGAGTAACAGGGATGCCTATGGCTACACCTTC. Translated, it gives CASSLSNRDAYGYTF. Filled out from reference TRBV5-1 and TRBJ1-2, the complete variable domain reads KAGVTQTPRYLIKTRGQQVTLSCSPISGHRSVSWYQQTPGQGLQFLFEYFSETQRNKGNFPGRFSGRQFSNSRSEMNVSTLELGDSALYLCASSLSNRDAYGYTFGSGTRLTVV.

The rearrangement joins TRBV30 to TRBJ2-5; TRBD1 agrees at 11 bases. V lost 1 base to trimming and J lost 5 bases; unmatched junction nucleotides: 9. The CDR3 has 16 amino acids. CDR1 GTSNPN and CDR2 SVGIG come from the germline V gene (reference sequence). In DNA form, the CDR3 reads TGTGCCTGGAGTGCAAAGGACAGGGGGCTCTGGGAGACCCAGTACTTC. Encoded protein: CAWSAKDRGLWETQYF.

Sample share makes this clonotype medium-sized. The genes are TRBV12-3 or TRBV12-4 and TRBJ1-3; D is unresolved. Trimming left V 8 bases short and J 6 bases short, with 17 bases between. The CDR3 has 14 amino acids. The CDR3 loop reads CASAPTVSANTIYF. In DNA form, the CDR3 reads TGTGCCAGCGCGCCTACGGTTTCCGCAAACACCATATATTTT.

This clonotype was seen repeatedly, ten times or more. CDR3 sequence: CASSSSQGDEQYF. CDR3 DNA sequence: TGTGCCAGCAGTTCCTCTCAGGGGGATGAGCAGTACTTC. The chain employs TRBV27 and TRBJ2-7, with 7 nucleotides matching TRBD1. The germline V gene has CDR1 MNHEY and CDR2 SMNVEV (reference sequence). CDR3 size: 13 residues. The ends lost 4 bases at V and 7 bases at J; junction bases unmatched: 7.

The chain has TRBV14 and TRBJ2-7; 7 bases map to TRBD2. The CDR3 spans 15 residues. Germline CDR1 is SGHDN and CDR2 is FVKESK. Unmatched junction bases numbered 5, after V lost 1 base and J lost 2 bases. CDR3 region: CASSQASGSAYEQYF. The DNA for the CDR3 is TGTGCCAGCAGCCAAGCTAGCGGTTCTGCCTACGAGCAGTACTTC.

This clonotype was seen many times. CDR3 residues: CASRDRAGVQETQYF. As DNA, the CDR3 is TGTGCCAGCAGAGACCGAGCGGGAGTACAAGAGACCCAGTACTTC. The V call is TRBV2, the J call TRBJ2-5; 8 nucleotides line up with TRBD2. CDR1 and CDR2 (germline): SNHLY, FYNNEI. The CDR3 runs 15 residues. With 6 bases clipped from V and 2 bases from J, the junction kept 8 bases outside the gene matches.

This clonotype was seen ten or more times. The genes are TRBV11-1 and TRBJ2-7, with TRBD2 identical over 12 bases. CDR1 and CDR2 (germline): SGHAT, FQDESV (reference sequence). The CDR3 is 15 residues long. Trimming cost V 5 bases and J 7 bases; bases outside gene matches: 9. CDR3 nucleotides: TGTGCCAGCAGCGCGCTAGCGGGAGGGCTGGGGGAGCAGTACTTC. Its translation is CASSALAGGLGEQYF.

This clonotype was picked up many times. Here the CDR3 reads CASSPNGMGNTEAFF. The DNA of the CDR3 is TGTGCCAGCAGCCCCAACGGGATGGGGAACACTGAAGCTTTCTTT. The rearrangement links TRBV11-2 to TRBJ1-1; D not resolved. CDR1 and CDR2 (germline): SGHAT, FQNNGV. The CDR3 contains 15 residues. V was clipped by 5 bases and J by 1 base, with 14 bases between them.

A remark on this clonotype: The likely explanation is a read error, given a far larger clone one base away. The chain employs TRBV6-4 and TRBJ2-5, with 9 positions matching TRBD2. There are 15 residues in the CDR3. Looked up from germline, CDR1 is MRHNA and CDR2 is SNTAGT. This CDR3 is CSSINEAGGPQTQYF. DNA for the CDR3: TGTTCCAGCATCAACGAGGCGGGAGGGCCGCAGACCCAGTACTTC.

Only a few counts were recorded for this clonotype. The V call is TRBV3-1, the J call TRBJ2-7; no clear D. The CDR3 sequence is 13 residues long. CDR1 and CDR2 (germline): LGHDT, YNNKEL (reference sequence). V was cut by 2 bases and J by 3 bases, with 8 bases left in between. DNA for the CDR3: TGTGCCAGCAGCCAATCACAGTTCTACGAGCAGTACTTC. Translating gives CASSQSQFYEQYF.

Concerning this clonotype: A read error may be the cause here, since a much bigger clone is one base away. The rearrangement uses TRBV25-1 and TRBJ1-4, with TRBD1 matching 7 bases. V was clipped by 6 bases and J by 4 bases; unmatched bases: 5. In germline, CDR1 is MGHDK, CDR2 SYGVNS. The CDR3 loop spans 14 amino acids. In nucleotides, the CDR3 is TGTGCCAGCAGATCACAGGGGCGTAATGAAAAACTGTTTTTT. This encodes CASRSQGRNEKLFF.

The sample holds a few counts of this clonotype. J is TRBJ2-7 and V is TRBV6-1; D is unclear. Looked up from germline, CDR1 is MNHNS and CDR2 is SASEGT. The CDR3 contains 12 residues. V was cut by 7 bases and J by 5 bases, with 12 bases left in between. CDR3: CASTTGRDEQYF. CDR3 nucleotides: TGTGCCAGCACCACTGGGCGAGACGAGCAGTACTTC.

This clonotype was seen only a few times. This chain uses TRBV25-1 with TRBJ2-5; 12 positions agree with TRBD2. CDR1 MGHDK and CDR2 SYGVNS come from the germline V gene. Trimming at V came to 6 bases and at J to 5 bases, leaving 7 bases not matched to a gene. This CDR3 spans 15 amino acids. The CDR3: CASSLGLAGPETQYF. CDR3 coding DNA: TGTGCCAGCAGCCTTGGACTAGCGGGACCGGAGACCCAGTACTTC.

This clonotype was observed many times. The chain is built from TRBV15 and TRBJ1-2; D perhaps matches TRBD1 (5 bases). V dropped 6 bases and J dropped 2 bases, with 7 bases sitting between them. Per germline, CDR1 LNHNV and CDR2 YYDKDF (reference sequence). The CDR3 runs 12 residues. In DNA form, the CDR3 reads TGTGCCACCAGTGAGGGGAACTATGGCTACACCTTC. Protein: CATSEGNYGYTF.

The chain couples TRBV28 to TRBJ2-7, with TRBD2 matching 9 bases. Germline V CDR1 and CDR2: MDHEN, SYDVKM. The CDR3 sequence is 15 residues long. V shed 1 base and J 5 bases; nucleotides not matched to a gene: 6. Here the CDR3 DNA reads TGTGCCAGCAGTTTATCAACTAGCGGGTCCCACGAGCAGTACTTC. Its translation: CASSLSTSGSHEQYF.

Many counts were recorded for this clonotype. The genes are TRBV12-3 or TRBV12-4 and TRBJ2-2; 7 bases match TRBD1. Trimming cost V 5 bases and J 9 bases; bases outside gene matches: 9. The CDR3 is 14 residues long. In DNA, the CDR3 is TGTGCCAGCAGTCAAAGAGACAGGGAGCGGGAGCTGTTTTTT. Amino acid sequence: CASSQRDRERELFF.

This clonotype came up many times. The V gene is TRBV19, the J gene TRBJ1-1; 7 bases are a match to TRBD1. The CDR3 totals 18 residues. Germline CDR1 and CDR2: LNHDA and SQIVND (reference sequence). Trimming removed 3 bases from V and 3 bases from J; junction bases left unmatched: 16. The CDR3 DNA sequence: TGTGCCAGTAGTATGCGGCCGGGCAGGGGGTTAGTTTACACTGAAGCTTTCTTT. Residues: CASSMRPGRGLVYTEAFF.

The V and J genes are TRBV2 and TRBJ2-5; 11 bases fit TRBD1. CDR1 and CDR2 from the germline V gene are SNHLY and FYNNEI. The CDR3 contains 15 residues. The V gene end was trimmed by 6 bases and the J gene end by 5 bases; junction bases not matched to a gene: 8. The CDR3 sequence is CASSEWTGGGETQYF. As DNA, the CDR3 is TGTGCCAGCAGCGAGTGGACAGGGGGCGGGGAGACCCAGTACTTC.

About this clonotype itself: One end of the junction does not line up with germline, which may come from a read error. V is TRBV7-3 and J is TRBJ2-7; no reliable D call. Germline values: CDR1 SGHTA, CDR2 FQGTGA. The CDR3 is 15 amino acids. The CDR3 sequence: CASSLKVALSNEQYF. The DNA for the CDR3 is TGTGCCAGCAGCTTAAAGGTAGCTCTCTCCAACGAGCAGTACTTC.

This clonotype was detected many times. The rearrangement links TRBV11-2 to TRBJ1-1; 7 bases fit TRBD1. CDR3 length equals 15 residues. The junction had 7 bases not matched to a gene; V was cut back by 5 bases and J by 1 base. Germline V lookup: CDR1 SGHAT, CDR2 FQNNGV. The CDR3, as DNA: TGTGCCAGCAGCCCCAACAGGGGTGGGAACACTGAAGCTTTCTTT. This encodes CASSPNRGGNTEAFF.

This clonotype was observed many times. V gene TRBV7-8 combines with J gene TRBJ1-5; D call uncertain. The germline gives CDR1 SGHVS, CDR2 FQNEAQ. The ends were cut back, 4 bases at V and 0 bases at J, with 7 bases in the middle. The CDR3 runs 14 residues. The CDR3 protein is CASSSLHSNQPQHF. CDR3 DNA: TGTGCCAGCAGCTCCCTGCATAGCAATCAGCCCCAGCATTTT.

This clonotype showed up many times. V is TRBV6-1 and J is TRBJ2-7, with D unclear. This CDR3 region has 12 residues. V was clipped by 7 bases and J by 6 bases, with 13 bases between them. Germline values: CDR1 MNHNS, CDR2 SASEGT. The CDR3 sequence is CASTDPGSEQYF. CDR3 coding DNA: TGTGCCAGCACCGACCCTGGCTCCGAGCAGTACTTC.